This T cell receptor (beta chain) was captured by sequencing in a study of T-cell memory formation after mild COVID-19. About the study: Clusters were largely donor specific. Whole-study findings and limits: Some clones that responded were present in memory (sampled pre-infection), which suggests cross-reactive memory joined. A second wave expanding day 15 to 37 was CD4+-biased; contracting clones were balanced.

V was trimmed by 6 bases and J by 7 bases, leaving 12 bases between them. This CDR3 spans 13 amino acids. At least ten counts were recorded for this clonotype. Its antigen is currently unknown. TCRdb re-analysed the 5' RACE reads in MiXCR, keeping a single row per CDR3 protein. Here the sample spans around 140,000 distinct CDR3 sequences, about 5.5% being singletons. This chain uses TRBV12-3 or TRBV12-4 with TRBJ1-4; perhaps TRBD1 as D (5 bases). Sequenced: PBMCs or a T cell subset sorted from them (not recorded which). The receptor's source is an adult woman who had mild COVID-19 (a few samples of this study predate the infection). Cell type and time point are not known. CDR3 protein: CASSPDRGEKLFF. Here the CDR3 DNA reads TGTGCCAGCAGCCCAGACAGAGGTGAAAAACTGTTTTTT.